Below, 21 T cell receptor beta chains from the same sample are listed, as sequenced in a study of shared clonotypes between healthy human individuals. Generated by immunoSEQ multiplex PCR, the TCRdb table keeps only in-frame clones and is missing some. The sample has 2 million to 2.5 million clones; over 90% are singletons. The sample consisted of naive CD4+ T cells from PBMCs. Subset meaning: CD45RA+ positively selected. The source of these receptors is a man between 18 and 29 years old in good health. Some clones in this sample may be carry-over from other donors' samples.

This clone has just a few counts. J is TRBJ1-5 and V is TRBV4-1, with 8 bases aligning to TRBD1. CDR1 MGHRA and CDR2 YSYEKL come from the germline V gene. The CDR3 has 16 residues. The V gene end was trimmed by 1 base and the J gene end by 1 base; junction bases not matched to a gene: 3. The CDR3 reads CASSQGQGLSNQPQHF. The CDR3, as DNA: TGCGCCAGCAGCCAAGGACAGGGGTTAAGCAATCAGCCCCAGCATTTT.

The chain carries TRBV7-9 and TRBJ2-7; TRBD2 matches at 14 bases. The CDR3 covers 14 residues. CDR1 and CDR2 from the germline V gene are SEHNR and FQNEAQ (reference sequence). With 3 bases clipped from V and 6 bases from J, the junction kept 1 base outside the gene matches. The DNA for the CDR3 is TGTGCCAGCAGCTTTGGACTAGCGGGAGGCGAGCAGTACTTC. It translates to CASSFGLAGGEQYF. The full variable domain, completed using reference TRBV7-9 and TRBJ2-7, is DTGVSQNPRHKITKRGQNVTFRCDPISEHNRLYWYRQTLGQGPEFLTYFQNEAQLEKSRLLSDRFSAERPKGSFSTLEIQRTEQGDSAMYLCASSFGLAGGEQYFGPGTRLTVT.

This sequence joins TRBV21-1 and TRBJ1-2; the listed D gene, TRBD1, was not tested against the DNA. TRBV21-1 is a pseudogene. This CDR3 contains 16 residues. The CDR3 region is CASSKFGWEQGHGYTF. The CDR3 DNA reads TGTGCCAGCAGCAAATTCGGCTGGGAACAGGGACATGGCTACACCTTC.

The count of this clone is one. The chain uses TRBV7-3 and TRBJ2-5, with 7 nucleotides matching TRBD2. The CDR3 contains 18 residues. Germline loops: CDR1 SGHTA, CDR2 FQGTGA. J lost 7 bases, V lost 2 bases, and 19 bases had no gene match. CDR3: CASSLGESGNLKRATQYF. The DNA for the CDR3 is TGTGCCAGCAGCTTAGGCGAGAGCGGGAACCTAAAGAGGGCGACCCAGTACTTC. Based on the CDR3 plus reference TRBV7-3 and TRBJ2-5, the full variable domain is GAGVSQTPSNKVTEKGKYVELRCDPISGHTALYWYRQSLGQGPEFLIYFQGTGAADDSGLPNDRFFAVRPEGSVSTLKIQRTERGDSAVYLCASSLGESGNLKRATQYFGPGTRLLVL.

This clone is a singleton in its sample. The CDR3 sequence is CASRVGGRSSYEQYF. As DNA, the CDR3 is TGTGCCAGCAGGGTGGGCGGGAGAAGTTCCTACGAGCAGTACTTC. This chain uses TRBV28 with TRBJ2-7; 7 bases are shared with TRBD2. Germline V lookup: CDR1 MDHEN, CDR2 SYDVKM. The CDR3 contains 15 residues. The V and J ends lost 6 bases and 1 base, in that order; junction bases with no gene match: 9.

CDR3 sequence reads: CASSIGGGVTEAFF. DNA of the CDR3: TGTGCCAGTAGTATCGGCGGGGGAGTGACTGAAGCTTTCTTT. V usage is TRBV19 and J usage is TRBJ1-1, with D possibly being TRBD1 (5 bases). This CDR3 spans 14 amino acids. The V end was cut by 3 bases, the J end by 5 bases, with 13 bases between. The germline CDR1 and CDR2 sequences are LNHDA and SQIVND (reference sequence).

The rearrangement uses TRBV10-2 and TRBJ1-5, with unresolved D. The V end lost 7 bases, the J end lost 1 base, and 8 bases lay between the germline ends. This CDR3 region has 13 residues. CDR1 and CDR2 (germline): WSHSY, SAAADI. In nucleotides, the CDR3 is TGCGCCAGCACAGGAGCCAGCAATCAGCCCCAGCATTTT. Translation: CASTGASNQPQHF.

The V call is TRBV5-4, the J call TRBJ1-4; unclear D gene. Trimming removed 5 bases from V and 5 bases from J, with 7 bases in between. Germline lookup yields CDR1 SGHNT and CDR2 YYREEE (reference sequence). The CDR3 sequence is 12 residues long. CDR3 residues: CASSSLNEKLFF. In DNA, the CDR3 is TGTGCCAGCAGTTCTCTAAATGAAAAACTGTTTTTT.

This clone has a handful of counts. This sequence joins TRBV6-6 and TRBJ1-2; the D is unclear. CDR1 and CDR2 (germline): MNHNY, SVGAGI (reference sequence). The CDR3 covers 11 residues. Trimming pared 8 bases from V and 4 bases from J, leaving 8 bases between. The CDR3 spells CASVMGYGYTF. The DNA for the CDR3 is TGTGCCAGCGTAATGGGCTATGGCTACACCTTC.

The J gene is TRBJ1-2, the V gene TRBV6-5; TRBD1 is a possible D gene (6 bases). Trimming removed 5 bases at V and 6 bases at J, with 19 bases between. CDR3 length equals 15 residues. Germline V CDR1 and CDR2: MNHEY, SVGAGI. The CDR3 nucleotides are TGTGCCAGCAGTGGGCAGTCGAGGGGGGCAAATGGCTACACCTTC. Protein: CASSGQSRGANGYTF.

The chain combines TRBV5-8 with TRBJ1-3; possible D gene TRBD1, 5 bases. This CDR3 has 17 residues. Looked up from germline, CDR1 is SGHTS and CDR2 is YDEGEE. V lost 1 base and J 3 bases, leaving 17 bases between the germline ends. This chain's CDR3 is CASSLQGGGSSGNTIYF. Here the CDR3 DNA reads TGTGCCAGCAGCTTGCAGGGCGGAGGGTCGAGTGGAAACACCATATATTTT.

The rearrangement joins TRBV7-9 to TRBJ2-1; D gene unclear. Germline V CDR1 and CDR2: SEHNR, FQNEAQ (reference sequence). This CDR3 spans 14 amino acids. Trimming removed 5 bases at V and 4 bases at J, with 12 bases between. CDR3 in amino acids: CASSQTPGYNEQFF. The CDR3 DNA sequence: TGTGCCAGCAGCCAGACACCAGGATACAATGAGCAGTTCTTC.

This clone was recorded a few times. The chain has TRBV6-5 and TRBJ1-1, with D uncertain. Germline CDR1 is MNHEY and CDR2 is SVGAGI. There are 13 residues in the CDR3. V lost 0 bases to trimming and J lost 3 bases, with 5 bases between them. The CDR3 nucleotides read TGTGCCAGCAGTTACTCGGAGGACACTGAAGCTTTCTTT. Amino acid sequence: CASSYSEDTEAFF.

The chain couples TRBV5-6 to TRBJ1-1; D gene uncertain. Trimming took 4 bases from V and 7 from J, leaving 11 bases between them. The CDR3 has 12 residues. Germline V gene sequence: CDR1 SGHDT, CDR2 YYEEEE. The CDR3 DNA reads TGTGCCAGCAGCCAGACACAGATTGAAGCTTTCTTT. This translates into CASSQTQIEAFF.

This clone was observed once. This chain uses TRBV7-2 with TRBJ2-7, with D hard to call. Trimming pared 3 bases from V and 3 bases from J, leaving 18 bases between. CDR1 and CDR2 (germline): SGHTA, FQGNSA. The CDR3 contains 16 residues. CDR3 sequence reads: CASSFTPTRPYYEQYF. The CDR3 coding sequence is TGTGCCAGCAGCTTTACTCCGACTCGGCCATACTACGAGCAGTACTTC.

J is TRBJ1-5 and V is TRBV28; D is possibly TRBD1 (5 bases). Germline CDR1 reads MDHEN; CDR2 reads SYDVKM. The CDR3 sequence is 14 residues long. Trimming pared 8 bases from V and 3 bases from J, leaving 14 bases between. CDR3 in amino acids: CASRTGAFNQPQHF. CDR3 DNA sequence: TGTGCCAGCCGTACCGGGGCGTTCAATCAGCCCCAGCATTTT.

V usage is TRBV6-6 and J usage is TRBJ1-6; D ambiguous. Germline loops: CDR1 MNHNY, CDR2 SVGAGI (reference sequence). This CDR3 region has 14 residues. V was pared by 6 bases and J by 13 bases, with 19 bases between. The CDR3 sequence is CASSLVGLTHPLHF. The CDR3 coding sequence is TGTGCCAGCAGCCTCGTAGGGTTGACACACCCCCTCCACTTT.

This chain connects TRBV2 to TRBJ2-7, with 7 bases fitting TRBD2. This CDR3 contains 16 residues. CDR1 and CDR2 (germline): SNHLY, FYNNEI. The V segment lost 6 bases and the J segment 0 bases; nucleotides outside the gene matches: 11. The CDR3 spells CASRLSGSGPSYEQYF. CDR3 nucleotide sequence: TGTGCCAGCAGGCTTTCGGGTAGCGGGCCCTCCTACGAGCAGTACTTC.

For the CDR3, the DNA is TGTGCCAGCAGTACCCCGGGGTGGGAGCAGTACTTC. This codes for CASSTPGWEQYF. V and J are TRBV28 and TRBJ2-7, with D possibly TRBD2 on 5 matching bases. This CDR3 is built from 12 residues. Germline assignment: CDR1 MDHEN and CDR2 SYDVKM. With 5 bases removed from V and 7 bases from J, the gap between germline ends came to 12 bases.

CDR3: CASSQEFSEAFF. CDR3 DNA sequence: TGTGCCAGCAGCCAAGAGTTCTCTGAAGCTTTCTTT. This chain connects TRBV4-2 to TRBJ1-1; D is ambiguous. Trimming pared 0 bases from V and 6 bases from J, leaving 5 bases between. The CDR3 contains 12 residues. From germline, CDR1 is LGHNA and CDR2 YNFKEQ.

The chain couples TRBV19 to TRBJ1-1; D not resolved. Per the germline V gene, CDR1 is LNHDA and CDR2 is SQIVND (reference sequence). This CDR3 has 14 residues. The ends were cut back, 6 bases at V and 0 bases at J, with 11 bases in the middle. The DNA for the CDR3 is TGTGCCAGTAGAGGCAGGTACATGAACACTGAAGCTTTCTTT. Protein: CASRGRYMNTEAFF.